This TCR beta chain is from a study of T-cell memory formation after mild COVID-19. TCRdb reprocessed the 5' RACE reads with MiXCR, giving one entry per CDR3 protein. The repertoire includes 150,000 to 200,000 distinct CDR3 sequences, approximately 14% of them detected once, and about 14% sits in the top ten. The V gene's germline CDR1 is SGDLS and CDR2 YYNGEE. Losses at the gene ends were 4 bases for V and 0 bases for J; bases not matched to a gene: 4. This CDR3 has 16 amino acids. The chain joins TRBV9 to TRBJ2-1; 10 nucleotides align to TRBD2. The sequence came from an adult woman who had mild COVID-19 (a few samples of this study predate the infection). Cell type and time point are not known. Sequencing was done on a sample of PBMCs or a T cell subset sorted from them (not recorded which). Written as DNA, the CDR3 is TGTGCCAGCAGCTCGCGGACTAGCGGCTCCTACAATGAGCAGTTCTTC. This translates into CASSSRTSGSYNEQFF.